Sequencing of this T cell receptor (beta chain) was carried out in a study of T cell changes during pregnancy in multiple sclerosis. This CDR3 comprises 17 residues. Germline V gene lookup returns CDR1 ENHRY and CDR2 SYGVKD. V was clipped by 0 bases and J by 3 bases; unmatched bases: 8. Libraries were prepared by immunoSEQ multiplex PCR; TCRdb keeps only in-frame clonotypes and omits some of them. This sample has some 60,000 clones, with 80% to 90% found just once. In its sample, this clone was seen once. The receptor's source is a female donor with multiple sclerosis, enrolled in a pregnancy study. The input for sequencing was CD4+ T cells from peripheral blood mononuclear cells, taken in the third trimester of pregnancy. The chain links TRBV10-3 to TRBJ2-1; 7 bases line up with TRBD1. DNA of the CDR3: TGTGCCATCAGTGAGTCGACCGTCGACAGGGACTACAATGAGCAGTTCTTC. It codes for CAISESTVDRDYNEQFF.